The 10 T cell receptor beta chains below were found in one sample sequenced in a study of early T cells in non-severe SARS-CoV-2 infection. TCRdb re-called the 5' RACE reads through MiXCR, storing one row per CDR3 protein. The sample holds about 77,000 distinct CDR3 sequences, approximately 9.1% seen once. The material sequenced was whole blood. These receptors were collected from an adult who was a healthcare worker with PCR-confirmed SARS-CoV-2 infection or an uninfected control (not recorded which).

In this sample, this clonotype turned up many times. In DNA, the CDR3 is TGCAGTGCTAGGGAGCATGGGGGAGGTAGCAATCAGCCCCAGCATTTT. Amino acid sequence: CSAREHGGGSNQPQHF. This chain connects TRBV20-1 to TRBJ1-5, with D possibly TRBD1 on 5 matching bases. This CDR3 is built from 16 residues. Germline CDR1 is DFQATT and CDR2 is SNEGSKA (reference sequence). Trimming pared 3 bases from V and 0 bases from J, leaving 15 bases between.

In this sample, this clonotype turned up many times. The chain has TRBV20-1 and TRBJ2-5; D is uncertain. Germline V gene sequence: CDR1 DFQATT, CDR2 SNEGSKA (reference sequence). CDR3 size: 14 residues. V dropped 0 bases and J dropped 9 bases, with 17 bases sitting between them. The CDR3 DNA sequence: TGCAGTGCTAGAGATAGAACGGCACCGCTGGCCCAGTACTTC. Translation: CSARDRTAPLAQYF.

The chain is built from TRBV28 and TRBJ1-5; D ambiguous. Trimming removed 6 bases from V and 1 base from J, with 10 bases in between. This CDR3 contains 14 residues. The germline V gene encodes CDR1 MDHEN and CDR2 SYDVKM. The CDR3 loop is CASSPPGSNQPQHF. CDR3 in DNA: TGTGCCAGCAGCCCCCCCGGCAGCAATCAGCCCCAGCATTTT.

Concerning this clonotype: This may arise from a read error, as a much more abundant clone is one base away. J is TRBJ2-5 and V is TRBV28; D possibly corresponds to TRBD2 (5 bases). CDR1 is MDHEN and CDR2 is SYDVKM in the germline V gene. The CDR3 covers 12 residues. The chain's CDR3 is CVSITRGETQYF. CDR3 bases: TGTGTCAGCATTACCCGAGGGGAGACCCAGTACTTC. Full variable domain (rest looked up from reference TRBV28 and TRBJ2-5): DVKVTQSSRYLVKRTGEKVFLECVQDMDHENMFWYRQDPGLGLRLIYFSYDVKMKEKGDIPEGYSVSREKKERFSLILESASTNQTSMYLCVSITRGETQYFGPGTRLLVL.

This clonotype came up many times. The CDR3 bases are TGCAGTGCTAGAGGGACAGGGCAAAGGGGCTACACCTTC. Translating it yields CSARGTGQRGYTF. This chain links TRBV20-1 with TRBJ1-2, with TRBD1 matching over 8 bases. Germline V gene lookup returns CDR1 DFQATT and CDR2 SNEGSKA (reference sequence). This CDR3 comprises 13 residues. Germline trimming cut 1 base from V and 8 bases from J; bases unmatched to any gene: 6.

The rearrangement uses TRBV7-6 and TRBJ2-3; no clear D gene. The ends were cut back, 4 bases at V and 6 bases at J, with 8 bases in the middle. Germline V gives CDR1 SGHVS, CDR2 FNYEAQ. The CDR3 runs 12 residues. This chain's CDR3 is CASSWAQDTQYF. CDR3 bases: TGTGCCAGCAGCTGGGCACAGGATACGCAGTATTTT. Drawing the rest from reference TRBV7-6 and TRBJ2-3, the complete variable domain is GAGVSQSPRYKVTKRGQDVALRCDPISGHVSLYWYRQALGQGPEFLTYFNYEAQQDKSGLPNDRFSAERPEGSISTLTIQRTEQRDSAMYRCASSWAQDTQYFGPGTRLTVL.

The sample holds a few counts of this clonotype. This chain connects TRBV5-5 to TRBJ2-3, with no clear D. Germline CDR1 reads SGHKS; CDR2 reads YYEKEE (reference sequence). Trimming shortened V by 1 base and J by 3 bases, and 6 bases separated the two germline ends. This CDR3 contains 13 residues. CDR3 nucleotide sequence: TGTGCCAGCAGCTTGTTTGGGACAGATACGCAGTATTTT. Its protein product is CASSLFGTDTQYF.

The rearrangement uses TRBV7-6 and TRBJ2-3; no clear D gene. The ends were cut back, 5 bases at V and 6 bases at J, with 15 bases in the middle. The CDR3 consists of 14 residues. The germline CDR1 and CDR2 sequences are SGHVS and FNYEAQ. CDR3 amino acids: CASSHLFSADTQYF. The DNA for the CDR3 is TGTGCCAGCAGCCACTTATTCTCGGCGGATACGCAGTATTTT.

This clonotype was seen repeatedly, ten times or more. This chain uses TRBV20-1 with TRBJ1-1, with 9 nucleotides matching TRBD1. V gave up 2 bases and J gave up 5 bases; unmatched junction bases: 18. In germline, CDR1 is DFQATT, CDR2 SNEGSKA (reference sequence). This CDR3 is 18 amino acids long. CDR3: CSARLPPGQGGVRTEAFF. The CDR3 DNA is TGCAGTGCTAGACTGCCCCCGGGACAGGGTGGGGTACGGACTGAAGCTTTCTTT.

This clonotype was seen a handful of times. CDR3 region: CASSPPLGETPYEQYF. The CDR3 region has the DNA TGTGCCAGCAGCCCCCCCCTCGGGGAGACTCCCTACGAGCAGTACTTC. The chain employs TRBV7-2 and TRBJ2-7; D might be TRBD2 (5 bases). There are 16 residues in the CDR3. V was cut by 5 bases and J by 2 bases, with 19 bases left in between. Looked up from germline, CDR1 is SGHTA and CDR2 is FQGNSA.